The 14 T cell receptor beta chains given below trace back to one sample, sequenced in a study of T cell responses to AZD1222 COVID-19 vaccine. Libraries were prepared by immunoSEQ multiplex PCR; TCRdb keeps only in-frame clonotypes and omits some of them. This sample carries about 140,000 clones, roughly 85% of them seen once, and the ten largest clones take 7.9%. The starting material was peripheral blood, obtained 28 days after the second dose of the MenACWY control vaccine. These TCRs come from an adult who received the MenACWY meningococcal vaccine as a control.

The rearrangement links TRBV29-1 to TRBJ2-7; D gene unclear. CDR1 SQVTM and CDR2 ANQGSEA come from the germline V gene. CDR3 length: 14 residues. The V end lost 5 bases, the J end lost 2 bases, and 16 bases lay between the germline ends. CDR3 region: CSVLGEYRTYEQYF. In nucleotides, the CDR3 is TGCAGCGTTTTGGGCGAGTATCGCACCTACGAGCAGTACTTC.

This chain links TRBV25-1 with TRBJ2-7, with 7 positions matching TRBD2. Unmatched junction bases numbered 12, after V lost 6 bases and J lost 7 bases. Germline CDR1 MGHDK, CDR2 SYGVNS. CDR3 length: 14 residues. As DNA, the CDR3 is TGTGCCAGCAGCGGGGGGATGCCTCAAAGGGAGCAGTACTTC. It yields the protein CASSGGMPQREQYF.

V gene TRBV2 combines with J gene TRBJ1-5; D ambiguous. Trimming cost V 5 bases and J 0 bases, with 5 bases left between them. Germline values: CDR1 SNHLY, CDR2 FYNNEI. CDR3 length: 13 amino acids. CDR3 in amino acids: CASSPNSNQPQHF. CDR3 bases: TGTGCCAGCAGTCCTAATAGCAATCAGCCCCAGCATTTT. Drawing the rest from reference TRBV2 and TRBJ1-5, the complete variable domain is EPEVTQTPSHQVTQMGQEVILRCVPISNHLYFYWYRQILGQKVEFLVSFYNNEISEKSEIFDDQFSVERPDGSNFTLKIRSTKLEDSAMYFCASSPNSNQPQHFGDGTRLSIL.

The chain has TRBV6-5 and TRBJ1-6; D remains ambiguous. The CDR3 is 14 amino acids. V lost 8 bases and J lost 6, with 14 bases in between. Germline loops: CDR1 MNHEY, CDR2 SVGAGI. CDR3 DNA: TGTGCCAGCGCCCGGGCGGGGTCTAATTCACCCCTCCACTTT. Amino acids: CASARAGSNSPLHF.

This rearrangement joins TRBV12-5 to TRBJ2-1; 9 positions agree with TRBD2. Germline CDR1 reads LGHNT; CDR2 reads FRNRAP. Trimming cost V 5 bases and J 8 bases; bases outside gene matches: 7. CDR3 length equals 14 residues. CDR3 sequence (DNA): TGTGCTAGTGGTACCGGGACTAGCAGGGATGAGCAGTTCTTC. The encoded protein is CASGTGTSRDEQFF.

The chain is built from TRBV5-1 and TRBJ1-2; TRBD1 matches 9 bases. Looked up from germline, CDR1 is SGHRS and CDR2 is YFSETQ. There are 15 residues in the CDR3. Unmatched junction bases numbered 12, after V lost 4 bases and J lost 8 bases. The CDR3 bases are TGCGCCAGCAGCCTAGGGGAGGGACAGGGTCTCGGCTACACCTTC. It encodes CASSLGEGQGLGYTF. The whole variable domain, filled in from reference TRBV5-1 and TRBJ1-2, reads KAGVTQTPRYLIKTRGQQVTLSCSPISGHRSVSWYQQTPGQGLQFLFEYFSETQRNKGNFPGRFSGRQFSNSRSEMNVSTLELGDSALYLCASSLGEGQGLGYTFGSGTRLTVV.

This chain uses TRBV3-1 (or the pseudogene TRBV3-2) with TRBJ2-1, with 8 nucleotides matching TRBD2. Per the germline V gene, CDR1 is LGHDT and CDR2 is YNNKEL (reference sequence). The CDR3 spans 15 residues. J was trimmed by 8 bases and V by 4 bases; bases with no gene match: 10. The CDR3 nucleotides read TGTGCCAGCAGCCCCATTACGGGAGGGCCCCATGAGCAGTTCTTC. Residues: CASSPITGGPHEQFF.

The chain has TRBV18 and TRBJ1-4; D remains ambiguous. The CDR3 contains 14 residues. V was shortened by 8 bases and J by 1 base, with 11 bases between the two germline ends. From germline, CDR1 is KGHSH and CDR2 LQKENI. CDR3 in DNA: TGTGCCAGCCAATCGGGAAAAACTAATGAAAAACTGTTTTTT. As protein: CASQSGKTNEKLFF. Full variable domain (outside the CDR3, taken from reference TRBV18 and TRBJ1-4): NAGVMQNPRHLVRRRGQEARLRCSPMKGHSHVYWYRQLPEEGLKFMVYLQKENIIDESGMPKERFSAEFPKEGPSILRIQQVVRGDSAAYFCASQSGKTNEKLFFGSGTQLSVL.

V gene TRBV7-8 combines with J gene TRBJ1-3; 8 nucleotides line up with TRBD1. The CDR3 runs to 18 residues. CDR1 and CDR2 (germline): SGHVS, FQNEAQ. J lost 2 bases, V lost 0 bases, and 9 bases had no gene match. For the CDR3, the DNA is TGTGCCAGCAGCTTAGCCCGACAGGGGATAACTGCTGGAAACACCATATATTTT. Translated: CASSLARQGITAGNTIYF.

The J gene is TRBJ2-6, the V gene TRBV5-1; D not resolved. V gave up 0 bases and J gave up 4 bases, with 5 bases separating them. Germline V gene sequence: CDR1 SGHRS, CDR2 YFSETQ. CDR3 length: 14 residues. The CDR3: CASSLGVGANVLTF. The CDR3 region has the DNA TGCGCCAGCAGCTTGGGGGTAGGGGCCAACGTCCTGACTTTC.

The CDR3 DNA reads TGTGCCAGCAGTGACTCTGGGGACTATGGCTACACCTTC. It codes for CASSDSGDYGYTF. The chain couples TRBV6-4 to TRBJ1-2, with D uncertain. CDR1 and CDR2 from the germline V gene are MRHNA and SNTAGT. Trimming removed 0 bases at V and 3 bases at J, with 5 bases between. The CDR3 has 13 residues.

The CDR3 sequence is CASRTGPLGETQYF. CDR3 nucleotide sequence: TGTGCCAGCAGGACAGGGCCCCTGGGGGAGACCCAGTACTTC. The chain combines TRBV2 with TRBJ2-5; 7 bases map to TRBD1. With 6 bases clipped from V and 5 bases from J, the junction kept 9 bases outside the gene matches. The CDR3 has 14 residues. CDR1 is SNHLY, CDR2 FYNNEI, per germline.

This clone was found once. The chain links TRBV29-1 to TRBJ1-4, with TRBD1 identical over 7 bases. Germline V gene sequence: CDR1 SQVTM, CDR2 ANQGSEA. This CDR3 is 13 amino acids long. With 6 bases clipped from V and 3 bases from J, the junction kept 4 bases outside the gene matches. Here the CDR3 reads CSVFGQANEKLFF. The CDR3 DNA sequence: TGCAGCGTCTTCGGACAGGCTAATGAAAAACTGTTTTTT.

The gene calls are TRBV14 and TRBJ2-1; D remains unclear. Trimming cost V 3 bases and J 7 bases, with 10 bases left between them. From germline, CDR1 is SGHDN and CDR2 FVKESK. The CDR3 sequence is 13 residues long. The CDR3 is CASSQRMVNEQFF. The CDR3 DNA is TGTGCCAGCAGCCAGAGGATGGTAAATGAGCAGTTCTTC.